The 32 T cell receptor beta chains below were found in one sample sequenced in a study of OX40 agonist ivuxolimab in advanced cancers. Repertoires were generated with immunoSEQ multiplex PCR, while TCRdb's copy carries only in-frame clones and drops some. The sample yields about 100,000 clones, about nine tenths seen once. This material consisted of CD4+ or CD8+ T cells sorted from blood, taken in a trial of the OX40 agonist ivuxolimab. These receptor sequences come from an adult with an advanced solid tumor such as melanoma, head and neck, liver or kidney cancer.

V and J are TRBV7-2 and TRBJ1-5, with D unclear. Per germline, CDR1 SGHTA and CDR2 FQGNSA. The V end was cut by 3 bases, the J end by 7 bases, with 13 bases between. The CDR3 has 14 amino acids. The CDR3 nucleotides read TGTGCCAGCAGCTTTCGGGCAGCCCCCCAGCCCCAGCATTTT. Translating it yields CASSFRAAPQPQHF.

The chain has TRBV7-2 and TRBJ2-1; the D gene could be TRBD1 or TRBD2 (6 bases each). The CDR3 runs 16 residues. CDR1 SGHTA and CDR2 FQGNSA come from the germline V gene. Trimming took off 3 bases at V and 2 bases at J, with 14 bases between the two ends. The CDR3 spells CASSLGGAPAYNEQFF. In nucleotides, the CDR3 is TGTGCCAGCAGCTTGGGGGGCGCCCCCGCCTACAATGAGCAGTTCTTC.

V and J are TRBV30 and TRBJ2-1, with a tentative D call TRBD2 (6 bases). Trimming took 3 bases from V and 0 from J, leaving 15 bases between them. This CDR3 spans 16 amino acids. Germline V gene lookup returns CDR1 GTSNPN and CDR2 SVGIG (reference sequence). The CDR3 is CAWSPRGSASYNEQFF. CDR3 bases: TGTGCCTGGAGCCCGCGGGGTAGCGCCTCCTACAATGAGCAGTTCTTC.

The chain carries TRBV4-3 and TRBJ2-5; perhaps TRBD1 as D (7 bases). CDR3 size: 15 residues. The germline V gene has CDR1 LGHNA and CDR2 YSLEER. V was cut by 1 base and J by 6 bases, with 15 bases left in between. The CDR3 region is CASSQGRDSAKTQYF. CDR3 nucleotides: TGCGCCAGCAGCCAAGGGCGGGACAGCGCTAAGACCCAGTACTTC.

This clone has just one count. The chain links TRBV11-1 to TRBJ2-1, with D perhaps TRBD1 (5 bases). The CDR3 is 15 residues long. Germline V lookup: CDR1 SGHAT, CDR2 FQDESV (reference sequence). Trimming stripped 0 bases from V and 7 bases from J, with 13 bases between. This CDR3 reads CASSLALAGLNEQFF. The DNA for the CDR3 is TGTGCCAGCAGCTTAGCGCTGGCAGGGCTGAATGAGCAGTTCTTC. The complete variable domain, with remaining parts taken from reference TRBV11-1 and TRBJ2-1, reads EAEVAQSPRYKITEKSQAVAFWCDPISGHATLYWYRQILGQGPELLVQFQDESVVDDSQLPKDRFSAERLKGVDSTLKIQPAELGDSAMYLCASSLALAGLNEQFFGPGTRLTVL.

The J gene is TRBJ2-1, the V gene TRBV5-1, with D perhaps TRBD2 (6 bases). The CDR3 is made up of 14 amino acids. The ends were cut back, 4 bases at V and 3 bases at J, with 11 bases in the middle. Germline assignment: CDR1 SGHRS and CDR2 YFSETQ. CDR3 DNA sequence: TGCGCCAGCAGCGCCGAGGGACTCTACAATGAGCAGTTCTTC. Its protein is CASSAEGLYNEQFF.

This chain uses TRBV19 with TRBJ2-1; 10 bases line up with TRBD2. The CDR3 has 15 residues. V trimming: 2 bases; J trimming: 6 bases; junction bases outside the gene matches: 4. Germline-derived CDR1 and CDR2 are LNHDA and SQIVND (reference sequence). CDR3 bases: TGTGCCAGTAGTATATTAGCGGGAGGCGGCAATGAGCAGTTCTTC. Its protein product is CASSILAGGGNEQFF.

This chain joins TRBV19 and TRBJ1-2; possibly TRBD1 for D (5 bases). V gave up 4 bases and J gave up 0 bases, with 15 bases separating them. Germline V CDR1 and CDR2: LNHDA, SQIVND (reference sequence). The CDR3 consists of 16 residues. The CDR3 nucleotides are TGTGCCAGTAGTACGTCTTGGGGCGAAGCTAACTATGGCTACACCTTC. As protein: CASSTSWGEANYGYTF.

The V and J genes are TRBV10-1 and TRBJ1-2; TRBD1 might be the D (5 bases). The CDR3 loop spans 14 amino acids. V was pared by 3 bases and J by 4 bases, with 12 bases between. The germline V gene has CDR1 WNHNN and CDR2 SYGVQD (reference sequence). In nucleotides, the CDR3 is TGCGCCAGCAGTGATAGGAGGGACGGCTATGGCTACACCTTC. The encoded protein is CASSDRRDGYGYTF.

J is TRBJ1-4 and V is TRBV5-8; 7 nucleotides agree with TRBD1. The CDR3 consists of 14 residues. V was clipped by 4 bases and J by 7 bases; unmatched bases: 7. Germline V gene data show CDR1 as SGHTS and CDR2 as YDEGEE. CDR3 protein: CASSLRQGGEKLFF. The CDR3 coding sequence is TGTGCCAGCAGCCTGCGACAGGGAGGTGAAAAACTGTTTTTT.

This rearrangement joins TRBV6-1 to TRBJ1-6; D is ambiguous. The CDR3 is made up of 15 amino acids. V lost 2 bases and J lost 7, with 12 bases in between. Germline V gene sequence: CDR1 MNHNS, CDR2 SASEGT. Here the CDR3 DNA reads TGTGCCAGCAGTGAATGGGAGGGTCTCAATTCACCCCTCCACTTT. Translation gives CASSEWEGLNSPLHF.

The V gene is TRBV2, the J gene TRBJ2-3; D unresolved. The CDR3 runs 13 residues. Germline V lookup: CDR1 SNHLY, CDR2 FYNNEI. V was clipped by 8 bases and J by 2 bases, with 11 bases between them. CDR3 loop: CASSDLNTDTQYF. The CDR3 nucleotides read TGTGCCAGCTCCGACTTAAACACAGATACGCAGTATTTT. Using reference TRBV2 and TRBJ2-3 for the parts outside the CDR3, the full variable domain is EPEVTQTPSHQVTQMGQEVILRCVPISNHLYFYWYRQILGQKVEFLVSFYNNEISEKSEIFDDQFSVERPDGSNFTLKIRSTKLEDSAMYFCASSDLNTDTQYFGPGTRLTVL.

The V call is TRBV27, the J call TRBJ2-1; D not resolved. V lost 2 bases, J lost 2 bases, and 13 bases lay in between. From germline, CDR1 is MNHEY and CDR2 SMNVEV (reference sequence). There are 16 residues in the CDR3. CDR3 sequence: CASSLGTGSTYNEQFF. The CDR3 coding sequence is TGTGCCAGCAGTTTAGGTACGGGCTCCACCTACAATGAGCAGTTCTTC.

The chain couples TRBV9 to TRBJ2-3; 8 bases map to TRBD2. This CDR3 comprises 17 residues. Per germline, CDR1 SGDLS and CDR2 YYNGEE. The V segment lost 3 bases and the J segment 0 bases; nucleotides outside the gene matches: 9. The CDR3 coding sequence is TGTGCCAGCAGCGGAGGACCCCTAGCGGGTAGCACAGATACGCAGTATTTT. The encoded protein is CASSGGPLAGSTDTQYF.

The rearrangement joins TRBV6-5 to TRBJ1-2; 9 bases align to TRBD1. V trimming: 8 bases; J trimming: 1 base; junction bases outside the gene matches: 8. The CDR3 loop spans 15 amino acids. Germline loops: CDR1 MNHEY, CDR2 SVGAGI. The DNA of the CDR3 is TGTGCCAGCGGGACAGGGCAACCCCTTAACTATGGCTACACCTTC. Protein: CASGTGQPLNYGYTF.

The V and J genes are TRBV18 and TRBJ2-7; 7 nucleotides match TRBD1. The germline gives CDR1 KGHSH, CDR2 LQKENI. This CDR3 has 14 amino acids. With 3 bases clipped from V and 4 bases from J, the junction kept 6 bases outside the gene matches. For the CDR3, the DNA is TGTGCCAGCTCACCGGGACAGACTCAATACGAGCAGTACTTC. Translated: CASSPGQTQYEQYF.

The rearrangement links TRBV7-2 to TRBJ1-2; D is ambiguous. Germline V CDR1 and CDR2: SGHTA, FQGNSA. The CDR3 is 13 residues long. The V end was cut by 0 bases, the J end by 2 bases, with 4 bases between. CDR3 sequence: CASSLAENYGYTF. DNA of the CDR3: TGTGCCAGCAGCTTAGCGGAGAACTATGGCTACACCTTC.

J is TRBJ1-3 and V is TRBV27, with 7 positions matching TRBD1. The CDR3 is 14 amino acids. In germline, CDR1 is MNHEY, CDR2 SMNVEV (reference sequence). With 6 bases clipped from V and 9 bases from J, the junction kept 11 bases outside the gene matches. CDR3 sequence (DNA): TGTGCCAGCAGACTAACAGGGGCCTTTCCCACCATATATTTT. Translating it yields CASRLTGAFPTIYF.

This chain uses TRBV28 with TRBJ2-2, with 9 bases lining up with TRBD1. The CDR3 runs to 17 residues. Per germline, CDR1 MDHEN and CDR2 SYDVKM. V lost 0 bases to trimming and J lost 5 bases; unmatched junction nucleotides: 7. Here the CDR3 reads CASSLWGTGMLTGELFF. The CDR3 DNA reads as TGTGCCAGCAGTTTATGGGGGACAGGGATGTTAACCGGGGAGCTGTTTTTT. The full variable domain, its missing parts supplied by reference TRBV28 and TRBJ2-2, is DVKVTQSSRYLVKRTGEKVFLECVQDMDHENMFWYRQDPGLGLRLIYFSYDVKMKEKGDIPEGYSVSREKKERFSLILESASTNQTSMYLCASSLWGTGMLTGELFFGEGSRLTVL.

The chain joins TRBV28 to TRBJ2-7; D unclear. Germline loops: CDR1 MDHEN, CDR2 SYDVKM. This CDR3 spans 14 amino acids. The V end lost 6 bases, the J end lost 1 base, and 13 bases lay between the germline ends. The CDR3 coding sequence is TGTGCCAGCAGCCCGCCGGGCCAATCCTACGAGCAGTACTTC. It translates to CASSPPGQSYEQYF.

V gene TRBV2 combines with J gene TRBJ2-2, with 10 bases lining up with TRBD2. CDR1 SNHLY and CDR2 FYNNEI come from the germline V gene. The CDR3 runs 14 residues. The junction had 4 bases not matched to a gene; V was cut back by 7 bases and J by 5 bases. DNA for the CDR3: TGTGCCAGCACCGCTAGCGGGGGAACCGGGGAGCTGTTTTTT. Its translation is CASTASGGTGELFF.

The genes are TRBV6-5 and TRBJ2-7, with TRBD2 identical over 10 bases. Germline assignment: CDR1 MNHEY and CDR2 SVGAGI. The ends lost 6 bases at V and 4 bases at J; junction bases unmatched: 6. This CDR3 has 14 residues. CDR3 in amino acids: CASSPGLAAYEQYF. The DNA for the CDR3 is TGTGCCAGCAGCCCCGGACTAGCGGCATACGAGCAGTACTTC.

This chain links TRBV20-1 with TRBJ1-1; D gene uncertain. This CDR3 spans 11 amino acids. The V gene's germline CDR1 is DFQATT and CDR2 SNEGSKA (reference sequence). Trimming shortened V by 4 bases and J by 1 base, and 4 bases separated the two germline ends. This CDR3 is CSAIRNTEAFF. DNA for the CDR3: TGCAGTGCTATCAGGAACACTGAAGCTTTCTTT.

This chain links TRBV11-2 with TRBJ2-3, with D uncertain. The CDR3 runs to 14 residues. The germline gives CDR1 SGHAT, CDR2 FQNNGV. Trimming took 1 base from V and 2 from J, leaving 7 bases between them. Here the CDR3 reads CASSLGVNTDTQYF. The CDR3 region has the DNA TGTGCCAGCAGCTTAGGAGTGAACACAGATACGCAGTATTTT.

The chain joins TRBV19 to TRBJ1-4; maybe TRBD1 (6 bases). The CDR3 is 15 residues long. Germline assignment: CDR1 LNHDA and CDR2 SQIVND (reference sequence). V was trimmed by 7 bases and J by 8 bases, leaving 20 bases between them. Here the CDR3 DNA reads TGTGCCAGTACCATGGGGGGGGCTGGCTACGAAAAACTGTTTTTT. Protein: CASTMGGAGYEKLFF.

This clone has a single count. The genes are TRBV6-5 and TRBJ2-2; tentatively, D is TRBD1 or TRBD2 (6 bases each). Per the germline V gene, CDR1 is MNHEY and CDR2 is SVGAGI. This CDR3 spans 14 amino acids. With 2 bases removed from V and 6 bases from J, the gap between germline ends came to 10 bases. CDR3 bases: TGTGCCAGCAGTTACGCGGGACAAGCCGGGGAGCTGTTTTTT. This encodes CASSYAGQAGELFF.

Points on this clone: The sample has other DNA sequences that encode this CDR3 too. In nucleotides, the CDR3 is TGTGCCAGCAGGAGGGACACTGAAGCTTTCTTT. This codes for CASRRDTEAFF. The rearrangement uses TRBV6-1 and TRBJ1-1, with unresolved D. Germline assignment: CDR1 MNHNS and CDR2 SASEGT. V lost 6 bases, J lost 3 bases, and 5 bases lay in between. This CDR3 spans 11 amino acids.

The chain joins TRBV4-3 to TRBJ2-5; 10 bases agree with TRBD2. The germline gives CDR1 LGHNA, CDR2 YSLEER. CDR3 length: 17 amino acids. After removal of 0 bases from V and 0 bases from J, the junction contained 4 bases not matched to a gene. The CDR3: CASSQEYTSGDQETQYF. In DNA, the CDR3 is TGCGCCAGCAGCCAAGAATATACTAGCGGGGACCAAGAGACCCAGTACTTC.

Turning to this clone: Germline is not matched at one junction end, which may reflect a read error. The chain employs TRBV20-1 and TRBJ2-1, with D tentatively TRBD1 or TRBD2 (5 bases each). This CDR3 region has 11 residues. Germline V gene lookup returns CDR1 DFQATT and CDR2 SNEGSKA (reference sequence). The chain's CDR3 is CSSRGDNEQFF. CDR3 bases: TGCAGTTCTAGAGGGGACAATGAGCAGTTCTTC.

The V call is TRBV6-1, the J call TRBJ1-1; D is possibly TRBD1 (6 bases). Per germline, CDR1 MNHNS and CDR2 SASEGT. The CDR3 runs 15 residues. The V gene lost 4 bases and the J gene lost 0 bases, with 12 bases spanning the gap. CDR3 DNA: TGTGCCAGCAGTGTACAGGGACATCTGAACACTGAAGCTTTCTTT. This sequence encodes CASSVQGHLNTEAFF.

CDR3 nucleotides: TGTGCTTGCAGTTGGGGAGGGGGGAACACTGAAGCTTTCTTT. This encodes CACSWGGGNTEAFF. The gene calls are TRBV6-5 and TRBJ1-1, with D tentatively TRBD1 (6 bases). CDR1 is MNHEY and CDR2 is SVGAGI in the germline V gene. CDR3 size: 14 residues.

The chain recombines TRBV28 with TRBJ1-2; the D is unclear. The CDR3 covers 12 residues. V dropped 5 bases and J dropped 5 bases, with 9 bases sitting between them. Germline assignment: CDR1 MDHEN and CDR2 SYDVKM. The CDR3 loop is CASSPPGYGYTF. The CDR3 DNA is TGTGCCAGCAGTCCACCTGGGTATGGCTACACCTTC.